This T cell receptor (beta chain) is from a study of T cell repertoires in aging, cancer and after chemotherapy. Study background: Clear clonal overlap appeared across healthy donor samples taken over several months to years. The whole study produced a dataset of several million TCR reads.

Amplification of TCR beta used genomic DNA extracted from peripheral blood. A mixed TRB-A/B primer pool amplified rearranged TRB by multiplex touch-down PCR. TCRdb reprocessed the multiplex PCR reads with MiXCR, giving one entry per CDR3 protein. The sample records 1,500 to 2,000 distinct CDR3 sequences, about 28% being singletons. The sequence derives from a human donor in good health. The specimen sequenced was blood.

As DNA, the CDR3 is TGTGCCAGCAGTTACAGGTCTAGCGTTGACTACGAGCAGTACTTC. Amino acid sequence: CASSYRSSVDYEQYF. This sequence joins TRBV6-6 and TRBJ2-7; tentative D call: TRBD2 (6 bases). CDR3 size: 15 residues. Trimming took off 2 bases at V and 3 bases at J, with 14 bases between the two ends. Germline V CDR1 and CDR2: MNHNY, SVGAGI (reference sequence).